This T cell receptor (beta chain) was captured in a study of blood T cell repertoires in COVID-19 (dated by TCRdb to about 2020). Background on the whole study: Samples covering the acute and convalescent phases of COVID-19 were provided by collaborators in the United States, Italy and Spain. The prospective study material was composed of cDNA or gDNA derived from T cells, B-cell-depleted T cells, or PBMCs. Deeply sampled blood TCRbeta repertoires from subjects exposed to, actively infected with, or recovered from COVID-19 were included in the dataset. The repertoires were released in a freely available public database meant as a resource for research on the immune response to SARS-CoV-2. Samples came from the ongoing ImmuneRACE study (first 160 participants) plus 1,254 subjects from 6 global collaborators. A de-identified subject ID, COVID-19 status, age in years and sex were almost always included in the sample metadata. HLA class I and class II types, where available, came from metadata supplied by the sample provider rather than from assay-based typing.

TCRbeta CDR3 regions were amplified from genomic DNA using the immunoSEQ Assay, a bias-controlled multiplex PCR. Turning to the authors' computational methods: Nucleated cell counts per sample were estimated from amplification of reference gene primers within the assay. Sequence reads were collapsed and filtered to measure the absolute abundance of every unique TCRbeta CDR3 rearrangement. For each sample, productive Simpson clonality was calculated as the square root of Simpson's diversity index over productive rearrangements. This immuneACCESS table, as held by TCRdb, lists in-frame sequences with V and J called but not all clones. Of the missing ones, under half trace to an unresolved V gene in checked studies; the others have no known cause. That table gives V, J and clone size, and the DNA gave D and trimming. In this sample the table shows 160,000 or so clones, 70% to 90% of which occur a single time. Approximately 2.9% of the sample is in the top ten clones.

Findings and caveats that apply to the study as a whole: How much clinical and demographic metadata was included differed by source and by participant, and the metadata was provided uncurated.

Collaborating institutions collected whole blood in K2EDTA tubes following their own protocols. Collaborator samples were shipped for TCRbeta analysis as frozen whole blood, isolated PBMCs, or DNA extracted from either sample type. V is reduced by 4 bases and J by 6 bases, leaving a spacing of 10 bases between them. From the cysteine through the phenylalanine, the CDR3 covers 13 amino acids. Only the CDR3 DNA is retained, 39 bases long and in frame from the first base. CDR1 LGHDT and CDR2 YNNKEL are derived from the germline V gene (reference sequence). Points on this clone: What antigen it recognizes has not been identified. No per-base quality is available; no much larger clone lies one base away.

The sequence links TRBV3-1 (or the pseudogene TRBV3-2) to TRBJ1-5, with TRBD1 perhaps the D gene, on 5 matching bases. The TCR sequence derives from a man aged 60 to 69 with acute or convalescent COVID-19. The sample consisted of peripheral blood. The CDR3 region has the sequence CASSPQGSQPQHF. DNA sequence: TGTGCCAGCAGCCCTCAGGGATCTCAGCCCCAGCATTTT.